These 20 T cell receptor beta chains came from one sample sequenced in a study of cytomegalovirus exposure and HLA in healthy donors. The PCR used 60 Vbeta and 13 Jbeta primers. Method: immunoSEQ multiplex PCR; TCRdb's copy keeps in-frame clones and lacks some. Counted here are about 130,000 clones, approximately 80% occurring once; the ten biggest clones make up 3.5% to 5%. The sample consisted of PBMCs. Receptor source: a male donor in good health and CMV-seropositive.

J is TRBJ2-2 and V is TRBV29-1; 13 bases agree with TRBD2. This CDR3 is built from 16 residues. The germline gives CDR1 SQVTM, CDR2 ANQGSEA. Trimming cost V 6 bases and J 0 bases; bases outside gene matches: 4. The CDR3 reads CSVRGTSGANTGELFF. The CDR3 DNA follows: TGCAGCGTCCGTGGGACTAGCGGGGCGAACACCGGGGAGCTGTTTTTT.

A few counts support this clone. This CDR3 is CASSNGQGTEAFF. CDR3 nucleotides: TGTGCCAGCAGCAACGGACAGGGCACTGAAGCTTTCTTT. This sequence joins TRBV7-3 and TRBJ1-1; 8 nucleotides match TRBD1. The J segment lost 4 bases and the V segment lost 5 bases, leaving 3 bases of the junction unmatched. The CDR3 spans 13 residues. CDR1 is SGHTA, CDR2 FQGTGA, per germline.

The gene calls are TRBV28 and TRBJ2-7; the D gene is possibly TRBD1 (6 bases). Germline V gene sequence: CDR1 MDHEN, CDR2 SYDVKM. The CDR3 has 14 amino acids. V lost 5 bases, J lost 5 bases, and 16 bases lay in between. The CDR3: CASSVYRAGNEQYF. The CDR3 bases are TGTGCCAGCAGTGTCTACAGGGCCGGGAACGAGCAGTACTTC.

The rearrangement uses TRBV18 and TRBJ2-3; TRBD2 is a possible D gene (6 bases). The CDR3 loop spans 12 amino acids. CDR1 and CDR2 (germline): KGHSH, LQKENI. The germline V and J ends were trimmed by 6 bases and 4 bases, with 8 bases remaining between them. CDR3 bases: TGTGCCAGCTCTCCGGGAGCAGATACGCAGTATTTT. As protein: CASSPGADTQYF.

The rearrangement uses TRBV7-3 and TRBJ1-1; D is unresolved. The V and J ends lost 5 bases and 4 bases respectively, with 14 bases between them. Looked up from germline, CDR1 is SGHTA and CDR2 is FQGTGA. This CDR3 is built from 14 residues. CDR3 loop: CASSPGREGTEAFF. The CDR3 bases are TGTGCCAGCAGCCCTGGGAGGGAGGGCACTGAAGCTTTCTTT.

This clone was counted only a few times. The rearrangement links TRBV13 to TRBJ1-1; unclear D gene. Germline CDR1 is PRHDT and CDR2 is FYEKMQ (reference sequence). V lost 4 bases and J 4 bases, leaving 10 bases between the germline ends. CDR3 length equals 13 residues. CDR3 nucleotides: TGTGCCAGCAGCTCCACATATGGCACTGAAGCTTTCTTT. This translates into CASSSTYGTEAFF.

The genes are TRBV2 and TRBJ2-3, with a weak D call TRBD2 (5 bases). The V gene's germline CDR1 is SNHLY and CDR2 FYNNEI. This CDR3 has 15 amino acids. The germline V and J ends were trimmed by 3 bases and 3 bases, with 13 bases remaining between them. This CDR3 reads CASSEDGDGTDTQYF. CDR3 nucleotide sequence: TGTGCCAGCAGTGAGGACGGGGATGGGACAGATACGCAGTATTTT.

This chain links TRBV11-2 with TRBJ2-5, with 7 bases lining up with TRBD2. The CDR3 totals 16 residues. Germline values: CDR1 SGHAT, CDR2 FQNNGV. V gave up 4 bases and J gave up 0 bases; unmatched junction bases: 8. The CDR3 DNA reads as TGTGCCAGCAGCTCAGGCGGCGGGACTAACCAAGAGACCCAGTACTTC. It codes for CASSSGGGTNQETQYF.

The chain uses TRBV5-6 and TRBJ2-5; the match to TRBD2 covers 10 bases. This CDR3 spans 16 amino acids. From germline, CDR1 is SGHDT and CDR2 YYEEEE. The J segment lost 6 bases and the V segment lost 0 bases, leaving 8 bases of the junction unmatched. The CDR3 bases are TGTGCCAGCAGCTTGGTGTGGAGCGGGGGGGCTAAGACCCAGTACTTC. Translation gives CASSLVWSGGAKTQYF.

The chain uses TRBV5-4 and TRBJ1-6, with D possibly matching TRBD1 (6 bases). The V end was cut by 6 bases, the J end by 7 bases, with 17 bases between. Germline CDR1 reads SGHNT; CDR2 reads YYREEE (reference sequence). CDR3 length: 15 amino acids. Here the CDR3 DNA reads TGTGCCAGCACTAAACAGGGACCGGGGAATTCACCCCTCCACTTT. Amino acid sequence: CASTKQGPGNSPLHF.

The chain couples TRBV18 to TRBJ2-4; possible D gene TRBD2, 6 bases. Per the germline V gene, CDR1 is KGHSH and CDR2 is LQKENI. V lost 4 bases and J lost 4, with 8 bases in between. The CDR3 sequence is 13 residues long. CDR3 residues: CASSHGGKNIQYF. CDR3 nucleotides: TGTGCCAGCTCACATGGGGGGAAAAACATTCAGTACTTC.

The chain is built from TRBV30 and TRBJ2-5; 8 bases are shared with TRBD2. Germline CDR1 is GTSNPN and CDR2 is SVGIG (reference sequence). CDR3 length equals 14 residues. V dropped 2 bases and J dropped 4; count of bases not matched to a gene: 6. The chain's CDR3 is CAWSTGGWGETQYF. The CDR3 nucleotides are TGTGCCTGGAGTACGGGGGGGTGGGGAGAGACCCAGTACTTC. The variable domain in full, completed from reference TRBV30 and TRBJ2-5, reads SQTIHQWPATLVQPVGSPLSLECTVEGTSNPNLYWYRQAAGRGLQLLFYSVGIGQISSEVPQNLSASRPQDRQFILSSKKLLLSDSGFYLCAWSTGGWGETQYFGPGTRLLVL.

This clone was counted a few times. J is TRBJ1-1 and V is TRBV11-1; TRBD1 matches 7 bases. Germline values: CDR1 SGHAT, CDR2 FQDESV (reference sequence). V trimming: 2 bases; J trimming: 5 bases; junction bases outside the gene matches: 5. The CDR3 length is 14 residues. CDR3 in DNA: TGTGCCAGCAGCTTACCAGGGGGTTGGACTGAAGCTTTCTTT. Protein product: CASSLPGGWTEAFF.

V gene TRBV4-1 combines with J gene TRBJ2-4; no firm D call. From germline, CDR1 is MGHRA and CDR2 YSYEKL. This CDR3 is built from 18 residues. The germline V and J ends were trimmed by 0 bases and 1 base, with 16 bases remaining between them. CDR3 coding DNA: TGCGCCAGCAGCCAAGATGGCGACCCCGGGTACGCCAAAAACATTCAGTACTTC. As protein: CASSQDGDPGYAKNIQYF.

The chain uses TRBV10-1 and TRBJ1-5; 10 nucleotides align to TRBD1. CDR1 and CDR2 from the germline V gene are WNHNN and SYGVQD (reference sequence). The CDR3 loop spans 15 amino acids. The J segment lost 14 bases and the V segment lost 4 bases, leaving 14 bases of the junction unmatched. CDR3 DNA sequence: TGCGCCAGCAGTGGAAGGACAGGGGGAATTTGGGGGGAGCATTTT. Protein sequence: CASSGRTGGIWGEHF.

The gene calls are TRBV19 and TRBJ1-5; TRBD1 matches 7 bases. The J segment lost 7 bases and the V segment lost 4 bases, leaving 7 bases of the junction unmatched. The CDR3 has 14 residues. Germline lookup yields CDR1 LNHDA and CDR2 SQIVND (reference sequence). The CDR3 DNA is TGTGCCAGTAGTACAAACAGGGGTTGGCAGCCCCAGCATTTT. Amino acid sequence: CASSTNRGWQPQHF.

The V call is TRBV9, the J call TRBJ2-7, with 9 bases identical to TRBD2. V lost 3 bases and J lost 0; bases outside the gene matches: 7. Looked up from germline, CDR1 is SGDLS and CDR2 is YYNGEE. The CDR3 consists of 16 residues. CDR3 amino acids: CASSGLAGAYSYEQYF. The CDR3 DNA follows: TGTGCCAGCAGCGGATTAGCGGGGGCGTACTCCTACGAGCAGTACTTC.

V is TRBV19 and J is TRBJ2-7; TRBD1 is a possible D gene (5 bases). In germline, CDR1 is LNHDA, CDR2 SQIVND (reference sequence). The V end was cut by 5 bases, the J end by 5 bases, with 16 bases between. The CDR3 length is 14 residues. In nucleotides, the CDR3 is TGTGCCAGTAGTCGCTCAGGGATTTCGAACGAGCAGTACTTC. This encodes CASSRSGISNEQYF. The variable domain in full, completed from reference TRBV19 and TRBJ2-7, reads DGGITQSPKYLFRKEGQNVTLSCEQNLNHDAMYWYRQDPGQGLRLIYYSQIVNDFQKGDIAEGYSVSREKKESFPLTVTSAQKNPTAFYLCASSRSGISNEQYFGPGTRLTVT.

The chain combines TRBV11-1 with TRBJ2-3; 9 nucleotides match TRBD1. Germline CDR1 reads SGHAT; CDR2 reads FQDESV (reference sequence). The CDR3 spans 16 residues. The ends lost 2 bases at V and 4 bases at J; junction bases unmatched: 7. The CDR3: CASSLFQDRGADTQYF. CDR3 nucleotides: TGTGCCAGCAGCTTATTCCAGGACAGGGGCGCAGATACGCAGTATTTT.

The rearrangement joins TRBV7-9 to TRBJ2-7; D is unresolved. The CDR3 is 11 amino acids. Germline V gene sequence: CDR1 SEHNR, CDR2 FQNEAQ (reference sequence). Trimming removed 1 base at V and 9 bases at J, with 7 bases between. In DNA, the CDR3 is TGTGCCAGCAGCTTAGGAGTTGGGCAGTACTTC. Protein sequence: CASSLGVGQYF.